A single sample gave rise to the 10 T cell receptor beta chains below, sequenced in a study of STAT5B mutations in CD4+ large granular lymphocyte leukemia. TCRdb's copy holds only in-frame clones and misses some; the assay was immunoSEQ multiplex PCR. Among tens of thousands of clones listed, 75% to 85% were seen once. The sequenced sample was CD4+ T cells from blood buffy coats. Receptor source: a human donor in good health.

This chain connects TRBV7-9 to TRBJ1-2; possibly TRBD1 for D (6 bases). The germline V gene has CDR1 SEHNR and CDR2 FQNEAQ (reference sequence). Trimming left V 3 bases short and J 6 bases short, with 11 bases between. There are 13 residues in the CDR3. As DNA, the CDR3 is TGTGCCAGCAGCTTTGGGGGGGGCGATGGCTACACCTTC. Its protein is CASSFGGGDGYTF. Full variable domain (outside the CDR3, taken from reference TRBV7-9 and TRBJ1-2): DTGVSQNPRHKITKRGQNVTFRCDPISEHNRLYWYRQTLGQGPEFLTYFQNEAQLEKSRLLSDRFSAERPKGSFSTLEIQRTEQGDSAMYLCASSFGGGDGYTFGSGTRLTVV.

V and J are TRBV29-1 and TRBJ2-1, with 8 positions matching TRBD2. This CDR3 spans 14 amino acids. The V gene's germline CDR1 is SQVTM and CDR2 ANQGSEA. The trim removed 2 bases at V and 9 bases at J, leaving 9 bases unmatched. CDR3 in amino acids: CSVESSGRVGEQFF. CDR3 DNA: TGCAGCGTTGAATCTTCCGGGAGGGTCGGTGAGCAGTTCTTC.

The rearrangement links TRBV12-5 to TRBJ1-6; TRBD1 might be the D (5 bases). Deletions cut 1 base from V and 7 bases from J, with 26 bases between. The CDR3 has 20 amino acids. Germline loops: CDR1 LGHNT, CDR2 FRNRAP. CDR3 nucleotides: TGTGCTAGTGGTTTGGCCCCCCGGGGGGAAGGAGGATGGGGGAATTCACCCCTCCACTTT. Its translation is CASGLAPRGEGGWGNSPLHF.

This clone was picked up a small number of times. The chain joins TRBV25-1 to TRBJ1-2, with D possibly TRBD1 on 6 matching bases. The CDR3 contains 14 residues. Germline CDR1 and CDR2: MGHDK and SYGVNS. Deletions cut 2 bases from V and 8 bases from J, with 15 bases between. The CDR3 here is CASSEGLGATGYTF. The CDR3 nucleotides read TGTGCCAGCAGTGAAGGGCTGGGGGCGACAGGCTACACCTTC.

The chain has TRBV29-1 and TRBJ2-6, with 12 bases aligning to TRBD1. CDR1 and CDR2 from the germline V gene are SQVTM and ANQGSEA. V gave up 6 bases and J gave up 4 bases; unmatched junction bases: 7. CDR3 length equals 16 residues. DNA for the CDR3: TGCAGCGTGCCGGGACAGGGGGCGAACGGGGCCAACGTCCTGACTTTC. This codes for CSVPGQGANGANVLTF.

The chain links TRBV30 to TRBJ2-2; the D gene is possibly TRBD2 (6 bases). The CDR3 has 12 amino acids. The V and J ends lost 5 bases and 5 bases respectively, with 9 bases between them. Germline CDR1 is GTSNPN and CDR2 is SVGIG (reference sequence). CDR3 in DNA: TGTGCCTGGGGGGGGTTGACCGGGGAGCTGTTTTTT. As protein: CAWGGLTGELFF.

The chain combines TRBV29-1 with TRBJ2-5; D tentatively reads TRBD1 or TRBD2 (6 bases each). The CDR3 extends over 15 amino acids. V was shortened by 3 bases and J by 0 bases, with 14 bases between the two germline ends. Per the germline V gene, CDR1 is SQVTM and CDR2 is ANQGSEA. The CDR3 loop is CSVDSWGANQETQYF. The CDR3 region has the DNA TGCAGCGTTGATTCCTGGGGGGCCAACCAAGAGACCCAGTACTTC.

This chain links TRBV20-1 with TRBJ1-1; no definite D call. The CDR3 loop spans 11 amino acids. Trimming shortened V by 5 bases and J by 2 bases, and 6 bases separated the two germline ends. CDR1 DFQATT and CDR2 SNEGSKA come from the germline V gene (reference sequence). CDR3 region: CSARANTEAFF. CDR3 coding DNA: TGCAGTGCTCGGGCAAACACTGAAGCTTTCTTT.

The chain is built from TRBV18 and TRBJ2-7; 7 bases are a match to TRBD1. Per the germline V gene, CDR1 is KGHSH and CDR2 is LQKENI. This CDR3 spans 15 amino acids. V lost 3 bases, J lost 1 base, and 6 bases stayed unmatched. For the CDR3, the DNA is TGTGCCAGCTCACCCCAGACAGGGACGTCCTACGAGCAGTACTTC. This translates into CASSPQTGTSYEQYF. Drawing the rest from reference TRBV18 and TRBJ2-7, the complete variable domain is NAGVMQNPRHLVRRRGQEARLRCSPMKGHSHVYWYRQLPEEGLKFMVYLQKENIIDESGMPKERFSAEFPKEGPSILRIQQVVRGDSAAYFCASSPQTGTSYEQYFGPGTRLTVT.

This clone occurred a few times. The V gene is TRBV27, the J gene TRBJ1-1; 7 bases fit TRBD1. Unmatched junction bases numbered 7, after V lost 3 bases and J lost 3 bases. The CDR3 covers 15 residues. Germline-derived CDR1 and CDR2 are MNHEY and SMNVEV (reference sequence). CDR3 loop: CASSFRPGGHTEAFF. CDR3 bases: TGTGCCAGCAGTTTCCGCCCAGGGGGTCACACTGAAGCTTTCTTT.